This is a list of T cell receptor beta chains from one sample in a study of T cells in Graves' hyperthyroidism and ophthalmopathy. TCRdb redid the calling of the multiplex PCR reads with MiXCR, one entry per CDR3 protein. Found here are approximately 520,000 distinct CDR3 sequences, less than 25% of them singletons; the top ten hold around 27%. The sequenced sample consisted of blood. The receptors stem from a young man with Graves' hyperthyroidism. Each CDR3 is given with its conserved first and last residue. The order of the fields is CDR3 DNA, CDR3 protein, clone size, D gene, J gene, V gene. A D gene is named only where the DNA matches it firmly. For some rows the clone size is stated as once, few or many, or as a class when expanded; others skip it.

CDR3 DNA: TGTGCTAGCAGCCCAGGACGGGGGGCCCAAGAGACCCAGTACTTC
CDR3 protein: CASSPGRGAQETQYF
clone size: once
D gene: -
J gene: TRBJ2-5
V gene: TRBV7-7

CDR3 DNA: TGTGCCAGCACCCATCCGGACACCTTTAACTATGGCTACACCTTC
CDR3 protein: CASTHPDTFNYGYTF
clone size: -
D gene: -
J gene: TRBJ1-2
V gene: TRBV5-4

CDR3 DNA: TGCGGTGCTAGTCAGTCGTGGGGCAATCAGCCCCAGCATTTT
CDR3 protein: CGASQSWGNQPQHF
clone size: many
D gene: -
J gene: TRBJ1-5
V gene: TRBV20-1

CDR3 DNA: TGTGCCGGATCCCGATCGGGTGGACAGGAGTACACAGATACGCAGTATTTT
CDR3 protein: CAGSRSGGQEYTDTQYF
clone size: few
D gene: TRBD1
J gene: TRBJ2-3
V gene: TRBV11-1

CDR3 DNA: TGTGCCAGCAGGGGACAGGGTAGGGCAAAAGCTTTCTTT
CDR3 protein: CASRGQGRAKAFF
clone size: -
D gene: TRBD1
J gene: TRBJ1-1
V gene: TRBV12-3/TRBV12-4

CDR3 DNA: TGTGCCAGCACAAGGTTGGCACCCCAGCATTTT
CDR3 protein: CASTRLAPQHF
clone size: -
D gene: -
J gene: TRBJ1-5
V gene: TRBV28

CDR3 DNA: TGTGCCAGCAGCTTACAATTGGGGACCGGGACAGGCAATTCACCCCTCCACTTT
CDR3 protein: CASSLQLGTGTGNSPLHF
clone size: few
D gene: TRBD1
J gene: TRBJ1-6
V gene: TRBV6-2/TRBV6-3

CDR3 DNA: TGTGCCAGCAGCTTAGTTACTAGCGGGGGGCCGGGGCAGTACTTC
CDR3 protein: CASSLVTSGGPGQYF
clone size: many
D gene: TRBD2
J gene: TRBJ2-7
V gene: TRBV7-8

CDR3 DNA: TGTGCCAGCAGAACACAGGGAAACTATGGCTACACCTTC
CDR3 protein: CASRTQGNYGYTF
clone size: many
D gene: -
J gene: TRBJ1-2
V gene: TRBV6-5

CDR3 DNA: TGCAGTGCTAGAGATGTGTCCACAGCTATCTTCCAAGAGACCCAGTACTTC
CDR3 protein: CSARDVSTAIFQETQYF
clone size: few
D gene: -
J gene: TRBJ2-5
V gene: TRBV20-1

CDR3 DNA: TGTGCCACCAGCCGGGACAGGATTCATCAGCCCCAGCATTTT
CDR3 protein: CATSRDRIHQPQHF
clone size: -
D gene: TRBD1
J gene: TRBJ1-5
V gene: TRBV15

CDR3 DNA: TGTGCCAGCAGTCTATGGACTGCGGGAGAGACCCAGTACTTC
CDR3 protein: CASSLWTAGETQYF
clone size: -
D gene: -
J gene: TRBJ2-5
V gene: TRBV2

CDR3 DNA: TGTGCCAGCAGTCAAAGCGGGGCCATGGGAGATACGCAGTATTTT
CDR3 protein: CASSQSGAMGDTQYF
clone size: few
D gene: TRBD2
J gene: TRBJ2-3
V gene: TRBV12-3/TRBV12-4

CDR3 DNA: TGTGCCAGCAGTTACTCGATGACAGGGTCGGGGGATACGCAGTATTTT
CDR3 protein: CASSYSMTGSGDTQYF
clone size: many
D gene: TRBD1
J gene: TRBJ2-3
V gene: TRBV6-5

CDR3 DNA: TGCAGTGCTACCAGTGGGGACACAGCCTACGAGCAGTACTTC
CDR3 protein: CSATSGDTAYEQYF
clone size: -
D gene: -
J gene: TRBJ2-7
V gene: TRBV20-1

CDR3 DNA: TGCAGCGTTCCCCGGGCGTATGGCTACACCTTC
CDR3 protein: CSVPRAYGYTF
clone size: -
D gene: -
J gene: TRBJ1-2
V gene: TRBV29-1

CDR3 DNA: TGTGCCAGCAGGACGAGACAGGGAGCTAACACCGGGGAGCTGTTTTTT
CDR3 protein: CASRTRQGANTGELFF
clone size: many
D gene: TRBD1
J gene: TRBJ2-2
V gene: TRBV28

CDR3 DNA: TGTGCCAGCAGTTTACAAGGGACCAATCAGCCCCAGCATTTT
CDR3 protein: CASSLQGTNQPQHF
clone size: many
D gene: -
J gene: TRBJ1-5
V gene: TRBV27

CDR3 DNA: TGCAGTGCTAGAGGGCAGGGTTTCAATCAGCCCCAGCATTTT
CDR3 protein: CSARGQGFNQPQHF
clone size: -
D gene: -
J gene: TRBJ1-5
V gene: TRBV20-1

CDR3 DNA: TGCGCCAGCAGCTTGGCCTTAAAAGGGACTGAAGCTTTCTTT
CDR3 protein: CASSLALKGTEAFF
clone size: many
D gene: -
J gene: TRBJ1-1
V gene: TRBV5-1

CDR3 DNA: TGTGCCACCAGCAGAGACCCTGGACAGGGCCTTGGGTGGGAGACCCAGTACTTC
CDR3 protein: CATSRDPGQGLGWETQYF
clone size: many
D gene: TRBD1
J gene: TRBJ2-5
V gene: TRBV15

CDR3 DNA: TGTGCCACCAGCATTCAGGACAGGGTTTGGGACACTGAAGCTTTCTTT
CDR3 protein: CATSIQDRVWDTEAFF
clone size: many
D gene: TRBD1
J gene: TRBJ1-1
V gene: TRBV15

CDR3 DNA: TGTGCCAGCAGTCACCGCGACGAGACCCAGTACTTC
CDR3 protein: CASSHRDETQYF
clone size: -
D gene: -
J gene: TRBJ2-5
V gene: TRBV12-3/TRBV12-4

CDR3 DNA: TGTGCCAGCAGTTTGGACAGATCCTCACCCCTCCACTTT
CDR3 protein: CASSLDRSSPLHF
clone size: -
D gene: -
J gene: TRBJ1-6
V gene: TRBV27

CDR3 DNA: TGTGCCAGCAGCTTGGGGGGGAGGCCCCAGCATTTT
CDR3 protein: CASSLGGRPQHF
clone size: many
D gene: -
J gene: TRBJ1-5
V gene: TRBV12-3/TRBV12-4

CDR3 DNA: TGTGCCAGCAGTGAATGGTTCAACGAGCAGTACTTC
CDR3 protein: CASSEWFNEQYF
clone size: many
D gene: -
J gene: TRBJ2-7
V gene: TRBV6-1

CDR3 DNA: TGTGCCAGCAGCTTCCCCCCTAGCGGGGTAGACACCGGGGAGCTGTTTTTT
CDR3 protein: CASSFPPSGVDTGELFF
clone size: few
D gene: TRBD2
J gene: TRBJ2-2
V gene: TRBV7-2

CDR3 DNA: TGTGCCAGCACCAGCGTTGTGGACTATGGCTACACCTTC
CDR3 protein: CASTSVVDYGYTF
clone size: many
D gene: -
J gene: TRBJ1-2
V gene: TRBV2

CDR3 DNA: TGTGCCAGCGACTACAGCGGGGGCAGAGAAGAGACCCAGTACTTC
CDR3 protein: CASDYSGGREETQYF
clone size: many
D gene: TRBD2
J gene: TRBJ2-5
V gene: TRBV2

CDR3 DNA: TGTGCCAGCGCGCAAGGTCGCAACACTGAAGCTTTCTTT
CDR3 protein: CASAQGRNTEAFF
clone size: many
D gene: -
J gene: TRBJ1-1
V gene: TRBV6-1

CDR3 DNA: TGTGCCAGCAGTGAAGGTAGTGGTAATCAGCCCCAGCATTTT
CDR3 protein: CASSEGSGNQPQHF
clone size: many
D gene: -
J gene: TRBJ1-5
V gene: TRBV6-1

CDR3 DNA: TGTGCCAGCGCTTACCGCTTAGAGTTGAACACTGAAGCTTTCTTT
CDR3 protein: CASAYRLELNTEAFF
clone size: many
D gene: -
J gene: TRBJ1-1
V gene: TRBV28

CDR3 DNA: TGTGCCAGCAGCTTAGCCCTCAGGGAAGAGACCCAGTACTTC
CDR3 protein: CASSLALREETQYF
clone size: many
D gene: -
J gene: TRBJ2-5
V gene: TRBV11-2

CDR3 DNA: TGCAGTGCTAGGGGACAGGGGGAGGCTTTCTTT
CDR3 protein: CSARGQGEAFF
clone size: -
D gene: TRBD1
J gene: TRBJ1-1
V gene: TRBV20-1

CDR3 DNA: TGTGCCAGCAGTTACTCGAACAGGGCTCTTAACACCGGGGAGCTGTTTTTT
CDR3 protein: CASSYSNRALNTGELFF
clone size: many
D gene: -
J gene: TRBJ2-2
V gene: TRBV6-5